What follows describes a single TCR beta chain. Taking its sample share into account, this clonotype is medium-sized (0.01 to 0.1%). Its antigen is currently not known. Base qualities are missing; no much larger clone stands one base away. PBMCs were isolated by Ficoll-Paque density gradient centrifugation. The reads were generated on an Illumina NovaSeq 6000. TCRalpha and TCRbeta cDNA libraries were constructed by 5'RACE with constant-segment primers, with sample barcodes and unique molecular identifiers being introduced. Trizol reagent was used to extract RNA from every sample. Amplification of the libraries took two PCR steps, and the second step added a second sample barcode plus Illumina TruSeq adapters. Sequencing of libraries was performed on an Illumina NovaSeq with 2 x 150 bp paired-end reads. The original methods were these. Reads were demultiplexed and collapsed into UMI-guided consensus sequences with migec v1.2.7. With mixcr v2.1.11, UMI consensuses were aligned to TRA and TRB V and J templates and assembled into clonotypes. A clonotype was counted as expanded or contracted only if both edgeR and NoisET called the change significant, with noise models trained on biological replicates. For edgeR calls, the cutoffs were a false discovery rate-adjusted p below 0.01 and a log2 fold-change threshold of 1. As an exploratory analysis of dynamics, max-normalized trajectories of the 1000 most abundant clonotypes were examined by PCA with hierarchical clustering. Separately sequenced CD4+ and CD8+ repertoires were used to assign a CD4 or CD8 phenotype to each responding clone. TCRdb redid the processing of the public reads, applying fastp at Q25 and MiXCR, and retained in-frame beta chains. Duplicate CDR3 protein sequences are folded into a single record with the most common DNA and genes. Clone size and V and J calls follow TCRdb, not the original study. The sample table holds hundreds of thousands of distinct CDR3 sequences, of which approximately 16% were seen once. Together, the top ten hold 20% to 25% of the sample.

Via the germline V gene, CDR1 is MRHNA and CDR2 SNTAGT. V and J lose 2 bases and 4 bases, and a span of 5 bases separates them. From its cysteine to its phenylalanine, the CDR3 spans 13 amino acids. The only DNA kept is the CDR3, 39 bases in frame from the first base. This sample is part of a study of T-cell memory formation after mild COVID-19 (dated by TCRdb to about 2021). Background on the whole study: TCR sequence clusters from the two donors were largely donor specific. T-cell clones expanding and contracting after mild COVID-19 in a couple of donors were tracked by longitudinal TCRalpha and TCRbeta repertoire sequencing. Two young, previously healthy adult volunteers made up the cohort, one male and one female. The paper's findings and limits, for the study overall: SARS-CoV-2 specificity of the second-wave clones peaking on day 37 was not confirmed. Only a couple of mild cases were covered in the study, and larger cohorts including severe cases with pre-infection samples were considered necessary. Some responding clones were found in pre-infection memory, which suggests that pre-existing cross-reactive memory T cells took part in the SARS-CoV-2 response. Clones contracting from day 15 to 85 had balanced CD4/CD8 phenotypes, while a second wave expanding from day 15 to 37 was biased towards CD4+. Contracting CD4+ clones were found mainly in CM and EM memory subsets, while CD8+ clones were enriched in EMRA.

The chain is made from TRBV6-4 and TRBJ2-2, and perhaps TRBD1 as D gene, on 5 matching bases. The sequencing input was PBMCs or a T cell subset sorted from them (not recorded which). This clonotype originated in a man between 18 and 29 years old who had mild COVID-19 (a few samples of this study predate the infection). The sample titles of this study are shuffled in the database, so cell type and time point are left out; the donor was told from shared clones. The CDR3 protein is CASSDRGTGELFF. The sequence in DNA is TGTGCCAGCAGTGACAGGGGCACCGGGGAGCTGTTTTTT.